The rows below give T cell receptor beta chains drawn from one sample of a study of type 1 and type 2 diabetes patients. One entry per CDR3 protein results from TCRdb running MiXCR on the multiplex PCR reads. The sample lists about 290,000 distinct CDR3 sequences, around 50% occurring once. The sequencing input was peripheral blood mononuclear cells (PBMCs). The receptors stem from a man aged 18 to 30 with type 2 diabetes. CDR3s include the opening cysteine and the closing phenylalanine or tryptophan. A D gene is named only where the DNA matches it firmly. Size tells how often a clone was seen (once, few, many) or the class of an expanded clone, and some rows leave it out.

CDR3aa: CASRDPGGPQETNYGYTF
CDR3nt: TGTGCCAGCAGGGATCCAGGTGGCCCCCAAGAAACTAACTATGGCTACACCTTC
abundance: .
j_gene: TRBJ1-2
v_gene: TRBV5-5
d_gene: .

CDR3aa: CASSSANQPQHF
CDR3nt: TGTGCCAGCAGTTCCGCGAATCAGCCCCAGCATTTT
abundance: .
j_gene: TRBJ1-5
v_gene: TRBV6-4
d_gene: .

CDR3aa: CASTPGTGYFDEQFF
CDR3nt: TGTGCCAGCACGCCTGGGACAGGGTATTTTGATGAGCAGTTCTTC
abundance: .
j_gene: TRBJ2-1
v_gene: TRBV5-4
d_gene: TRBD1

CDR3aa: CASRNSGQGARNTEAFF
CDR3nt: TGTGCCAGTAGGAATTCGGGACAGGGGGCACGGAACACTGAAGCTTTCTTT
abundance: .
j_gene: TRBJ1-1
v_gene: TRBV19
d_gene: TRBD1

CDR3aa: CASSRTITRGVAQYF
CDR3nt: TGTGCCAGTAGTAGAACGATTACAAGGGGCGTGGCCCAGTACTTC
abundance: .
j_gene: TRBJ2-7
v_gene: TRBV19
d_gene: .

CDR3aa: CASSITGTDTQYF
CDR3nt: TGTGCCAGTAGTATTACAGGGACAGATACGCAGTATTTT
abundance: few
j_gene: TRBJ2-3
v_gene: TRBV19
d_gene: .

CDR3aa: CASSATRGLNTEAFF
CDR3nt: TGCGCCAGCAGTGCTACCAGGGGATTGAACACTGAAGCTTTCTTT
abundance: .
j_gene: TRBJ1-1
v_gene: TRBV10-1
d_gene: .

CDR3aa: CASSLGRIGYTF
CDR3nt: TGTGCCAGCAGTTTGGGACGAATCGGCTACACCTTC
abundance: .
j_gene: TRBJ1-2
v_gene: TRBV12-3/TRBV12-4
d_gene: .

CDR3aa: CASSQDLKGETQYF
CDR3nt: TGCGCCAGCAGCCAAGATCTGAAGGGAGAGACCCAGTACTTC
abundance: few
j_gene: TRBJ2-5
v_gene: TRBV4-3
d_gene: .

CDR3aa: CASSLSGGQGAATFF
CDR3nt: TGTGCCAGCAGTTTATCGGGAGGACAGGGGGCAGCGACTTTCTTT
abundance: .
j_gene: TRBJ1-1
v_gene: TRBV12-3/TRBV12-4
d_gene: TRBD1

CDR3aa: CASWYFEQHF
CDR3nt: TGTGCCAGTTGGTACTTCGAGCAGCACTTC
abundance: .
j_gene: TRBJ2-7
v_gene: TRBV12-3/TRBV12-4
d_gene: .

CDR3aa: CASSLDLGTGELFF
CDR3nt: TGTGCCAGCAGCTTAGATCTGGGGACCGGGGAGCTGTTTTTT
abundance: .
j_gene: TRBJ2-2
v_gene: TRBV7-9
d_gene: .

CDR3aa: CASSYAQDAVYGYTF
CDR3nt: TGTGCCAGCAGTTACGCCCAAGACGCGGTCTATGGCTACACCTTC
abundance: once
j_gene: TRBJ1-2
v_gene: TRBV6-5
d_gene: .

CDR3aa: CASSHPRPGLKTDTQYF
CDR3nt: TGTGCCAGCAGTCATCCCCGGCCGGGACTAAAAACAGATACGCAGTATTTT
abundance: .
j_gene: TRBJ2-3
v_gene: TRBV25-1
d_gene: TRBD2

CDR3aa: CAWRDRGLLTEAFF
CDR3nt: TGTGCCTGGCGGGACAGGGGGCTGTTGACTGAAGCTTTCTTT
abundance: .
j_gene: TRBJ1-1
v_gene: TRBV30
d_gene: TRBD1

CDR3aa: CASTPRSEAREDEKLFF
CDR3nt: TGTGCCAGCACGCCAAGATCGGAGGCACGAGAGGATGAAAAACTGTTTTTT
abundance: .
j_gene: TRBJ1-4
v_gene: TRBV3-2
d_gene: .

CDR3aa: CATSSHNSPLHF
CDR3nt: TGTGCCACCAGCTCGCATAATTCACCCCTCCACTTT
abundance: .
j_gene: TRBJ1-6
v_gene: TRBV15
d_gene: .

CDR3aa: CASSLEGFGNTIYF
CDR3nt: TGTGCCAGCAGCTTAGAGGGATTCGGAAACACCATATATTTT
abundance: .
j_gene: TRBJ1-3
v_gene: TRBV7-3
d_gene: .

CDR3aa: CASSWTGEEETQYF
CDR3nt: TGTGCCAGCAGCTGGACAGGGGAGGAGGAGACCCAGTACTTC
abundance: few
j_gene: TRBJ2-5
v_gene: TRBV7-2
d_gene: TRBD1

CDR3aa: CASSIGVHGELFF
CDR3nt: TGTGCCAGTAGTATAGGGGTTCACGGGGAGCTGTTTTTT
abundance: .
j_gene: TRBJ2-2
v_gene: TRBV19
d_gene: .

CDR3aa: CATRDGVRKLFF
CDR3nt: TGTGCCACCCGCGACGGGGTAAGGAAACTGTTTTTT
abundance: .
j_gene: TRBJ1-4
v_gene: TRBV28
d_gene: .

CDR3aa: CSAARPDRGMPYEQYF
CDR3nt: TGCAGTGCTGCCCGCCCGGACAGGGGAATGCCATACGAGCAGTACTTC
abundance: .
j_gene: TRBJ2-7
v_gene: TRBV20-1
d_gene: TRBD1

CDR3aa: CASSIDGYTDTQYF
CDR3nt: TGTGCCAGTAGTATTGACGGCTACACAGATACGCAGTATTTT
abundance: .
j_gene: TRBJ2-3
v_gene: TRBV19
d_gene: .

CDR3aa: CASRRQGRETQYF
CDR3nt: TGTGCCAGCAGGAGACAGGGGAGGGAGACCCAGTACTTC
abundance: many
j_gene: TRBJ2-5
v_gene: TRBV25-1
d_gene: TRBD1

CDR3aa: CASSQGWAANSPLHF
CDR3nt: TGTGCCAGCAGCCAAGGTTGGGCAGCCAATTCACCCCTCCACTTT
abundance: .
j_gene: TRBJ1-6
v_gene: TRBV3-1
d_gene: .

CDR3aa: CASSVQGSGEKLFF
CDR3nt: TGTGCCAGCAGTGTACAGGGGAGCGGTGAAAAACTGTTTTTT
abundance: .
j_gene: TRBJ1-4
v_gene: TRBV2
d_gene: TRBD1

CDR3aa: CASSTIGGAGANVLTF
CDR3nt: TGTGCCAGTAGTACGATAGGGGGCGCTGGGGCCAACGTCCTGACTTTC
abundance: few
j_gene: TRBJ2-6
v_gene: TRBV19
d_gene: TRBD1

CDR3aa: CSASMSGTGDSYGYTF
CDR3nt: TGCAGTGCTAGTATGTCTGGGACAGGGGACAGCTATGGCTACACCTTC
abundance: .
j_gene: TRBJ1-2
v_gene: TRBV20-1
d_gene: TRBD1

CDR3aa: CASSQGDITPTYEQYF
CDR3nt: TGCGCCAGCAGCCAAGGGGACATAACCCCTACCTACGAGCAGTACTTC
abundance: few
j_gene: TRBJ2-7
v_gene: TRBV4-1
d_gene: .

CDR3aa: CASSSPREQYF
CDR3nt: TGTGCCAGCAGTTCGCCCCGGGAGCAGTACTTC
abundance: .
j_gene: TRBJ2-7
v_gene: TRBV12-3/TRBV12-4
d_gene: .

CDR3aa: CASLGENIQYF
CDR3nt: TGCGCCAGCTTGGGGGAAAACATTCAGTACTTC
abundance: .
j_gene: TRBJ2-4
v_gene: TRBV4-1
d_gene: .

CDR3aa: CSARGLAYYNEQFF
CDR3nt: TGCAGTGCAAGGGGACTAGCTTACTACAATGAGCAGTTCTTC
abundance: .
j_gene: TRBJ2-1
v_gene: TRBV20-1
d_gene: TRBD2

CDR3aa: CASSLIGAGNTIYF
CDR3nt: TGTGCCAGCAGCCTGATCGGGGCTGGAAACACCATATATTTT
abundance: once
j_gene: TRBJ1-3
v_gene: TRBV7-3
d_gene: .

CDR3aa: CASSLAGTGGAGGYTF
CDR3nt: TGTGCCAGCAGCTTAGCCGGGACAGGGGGCGCGGGTGGCTACACCTTC
abundance: .
j_gene: TRBJ1-2
v_gene: TRBV28
d_gene: TRBD1

CDR3aa: CASSPSRTGSTDTQYF
CDR3nt: TGTGCCAGCAGCCCGTCACGGACAGGGAGCACAGATACGCAGTATTTT
abundance: few
j_gene: TRBJ2-3
v_gene: TRBV7-2
d_gene: TRBD1

CDR3aa: CARGRANEQYF
CDR3nt: TGTGCCCGGGGCCGGGCGAACGAGCAGTACTTC
abundance: .
j_gene: TRBJ2-7
v_gene: TRBV30
d_gene: .

CDR3aa: CASSQVGGDTQYF
CDR3nt: TGTGCCAGCAGCCAAGTGGGCGGAGATACGCAGTATTTT
abundance: few
j_gene: TRBJ2-3
v_gene: TRBV7-4
d_gene: .

CDR3aa: CASTFSTSTDTQYF
CDR3nt: TGTGCCAGTACCTTCTCAACTAGCACAGATACGCAGTATTTT
abundance: few
j_gene: TRBJ2-3
v_gene: TRBV19
d_gene: .

CDR3aa: CASSFVGRGRHTEAFF
CDR3nt: TGTGCCAGCAGCTTTGTAGGAAGGGGTCGCCACACTGAAGCTTTCTTT
abundance: few
j_gene: TRBJ1-1
v_gene: TRBV7-3
d_gene: .

CDR3aa: CASSIGDLSTQYF
CDR3nt: TGTGCCAGTAGTATAGGGGACCTTTCTACGCAGTATTTT
abundance: once
j_gene: TRBJ2-3
v_gene: TRBV19
d_gene: .

CDR3aa: CASSQDRQGGAFF
CDR3nt: TGCGCCAGCAGCCAAGATCGTCAGGGGGGAGCTTTCTTT
abundance: few
j_gene: TRBJ1-1
v_gene: TRBV4-1
d_gene: TRBD1

CDR3aa: CASRQMDSRLTGELFF
CDR3nt: TGTGCCAGCAGGCAGATGGACTCCCGATTGACCGGGGAGCTGTTTTTT
abundance: .
j_gene: TRBJ2-2
v_gene: TRBV7-3
d_gene: .

CDR3aa: CASSLPGATSYEQYF
CDR3nt: TGCGCCAGCAGCTTGCCCGGGGCGACCTCCTACGAGCAGTACTTC
abundance: few
j_gene: TRBJ2-7
v_gene: TRBV5-1
d_gene: .

CDR3aa: CASSFVGRYGYTF
CDR3nt: TGTGCCAGCAGTTTTGTGGGACGCTATGGCTACACCTTC
abundance: .
j_gene: TRBJ1-2
v_gene: TRBV6-1
d_gene: .

CDR3aa: CSARDRPYEQYF
CDR3nt: TGCAGTGCTAGAGATCGCCCCTACGAGCAGTACTTC
abundance: .
j_gene: TRBJ2-7
v_gene: TRBV20-1
d_gene: .

CDR3aa: CSVLQGANTEAFF
CDR3nt: TGCAGCGTTTTACAGGGGGCGAACACTGAAGCTTTCTTT
abundance: few
j_gene: TRBJ1-1
v_gene: TRBV29-1
d_gene: TRBD1

CDR3aa: CASQGPSYEQYF
CDR3nt: TGTGCTAGCCAGGGGCCCTCCTACGAGCAGTACTTC
abundance: .
j_gene: TRBJ2-7
v_gene: TRBV12-3/TRBV12-4
d_gene: .

CDR3aa: CASKIDRWDTDTQYF
CDR3nt: TGTGCCAGTAAAATCGACAGATGGGACACAGATACGCAGTATTTT
abundance: few
j_gene: TRBJ2-3
v_gene: TRBV19
d_gene: .

CDR3aa: CASSDRGLAGGSVTDTQYF
CDR3nt: TGTGCCAGCAGTGACCGGGGACTAGCGGGCGGGAGTGTGACAGATACGCAGTATTTT
abundance: .
j_gene: TRBJ2-3
v_gene: TRBV25-1
d_gene: TRBD2

CDR3aa: CASSFDRGGSYNSPLHF
CDR3nt: TGCGCCAGCAGCTTCGACAGGGGAGGATCCTATAATTCACCCCTCCACTTT
abundance: .
j_gene: TRBJ1-6
v_gene: TRBV5-1
d_gene: TRBD1